A selection of T cell receptor beta chains follows, all from one sample in a study of T cells after yellow fever vaccination. TCRdb analysed the 5' RACE reads with MiXCR anew, one entry per CDR3 protein. The repertoire consists of over 250,000 distinct CDR3 sequences, with roughly 4.3% occurring once and the leading ten covering about 22%. The source was PBMCs, collected 5 days after the yellow fever booster vaccination. These receptors were obtained from a man younger than 30 who received the YFV17D yellow fever vaccine. CDR3s include the opening cysteine and the closing phenylalanine or tryptophan. D genes are given only for firm matches. Not every row has a clone size; where given, it reads once, few, many or a size class.

TRBV2	NA	NA	TRBJ1-2	TGTGCCAGCAGTGACTCAAAATATGGCTACACCTTC	CASSDSKYGYTF
TRBV5-4	NA	TRBD1	TRBJ1-3	TGTTCCAGCAGCGCACAGGGGGCAGCTGGAAACACCATATATTTT	CSSSAQGAAGNTIYF
TRBV6-5	NA	TRBD1	TRBJ1-6	TGTGCCAGCAGAAAGACAGGGGGAAATTCACCCCTCCACTTT	CASRKTGGNSPLHF
TRBV5-1	NA	NA	TRBJ1-6	TGCGCCAGCAGCTTGGGGGGGGGCGCCTATAATTCACCCCTCCACTTT	CASSLGGGAYNSPLHF
TRBV4-1	few	NA	TRBJ1-1	TGCGCCAGCAGCCAAGATCCGGGACAACGGTGGACTGAAGCTTTCTTT	CASSQDPGQRWTEAFF
TRBV5-5	many	TRBD1	TRBJ2-7	TGTGCCAGCAGCCTCTCCGGGACAGTTTACGAGCAGTACTTC	CASSLSGTVYEQYF
TRBV5-4	few	NA	TRBJ2-3	TGTGCCAGCAGCTTGTTGGCGACTAGCACAGATACGCAGTATTTT	CASSLLATSTDTQYF
TRBV20-1	few	NA	TRBJ1-5	TGCAGTGCTACCGGAGTGTTCCTGGGAGCTCAGCCCCAGCATTTT	CSATGVFLGAQPQHF
TRBV7-3	many	NA	TRBJ2-3	TGTGCCAGCAGCTTATCATTAGGCGCCGGCACAGATACGCAGTATTTT	CASSLSLGAGTDTQYF
TRBV19	many	NA	TRBJ1-4	TGTGCCTCCAGGGGATTCGCAACTAATGAAAAACTGTTTTTT	CASRGFATNEKLFF
TRBV12-3/TRBV12-4	NA	NA	TRBJ1-1	TGTGCCAGCAGTCCCGCCCCCCTGGGAACTGAAGCTTTCTTT	CASSPAPLGTEAFF
TRBV20-1	NA	NA	TRBJ1-2	TGCAGTGCTAGTCCGGGCCTCGGGTATGGCTACACCTTC	CSASPGLGYGYTF
TRBV24-1	NA	NA	TRBJ2-3	TGTGCCACCAGTGATGGGACTCGGGGGTTCACAGATACGCAGTATTTT	CATSDGTRGFTDTQYF
TRBV6-5	many	TRBD1	TRBJ1-1	TGTGCCAGCAGTTACGATACCAGACAGGGGTGGGACACTGAAGCTTTCTTT	CASSYDTRQGWDTEAFF
TRBV20-1	many	NA	TRBJ1-4	TGCAGTGCTACAGATCCGGGATCAACTAATGAAAAACTGTTTTTT	CSATDPGSTNEKLFF
TRBV19	few	NA	TRBJ1-3	TGTGCCAGTAGTATAGGGCTCTCTGGAAACACCATATATTTT	CASSIGLSGNTIYF
TRBV14	few	NA	TRBJ2-7	TGTGCCAGCAGCCAAGAGATGGTCAGGGCGGGCGAGCAGTACTTC	CASSQEMVRAGEQYF
TRBV12-3/TRBV12-4	few	NA	TRBJ1-1	TGTGCCAGCAGTCCTAATTTTGGTAGCACTGAAGCTTTCTTT	CASSPNFGSTEAFF
TRBV24-1	NA	NA	TRBJ2-3	TGTGCCACCAGTGCGAGGGCCATCCCCCCAGATACGCAGTATTTT	CATSARAIPPDTQYF
TRBV4-2	few	NA	TRBJ2-1	TGTGCCAGCAGCCAAGAACCGTCGAGACTCTACAATGAGCAGTTCTTC	CASSQEPSRLYNEQFF
TRBV5-1	few	NA	TRBJ2-3	TGCGCCAGCAGCGACCCTTGGGGCCGCCGGTCAGATACGCAGTATTTT	CASSDPWGRRSDTQYF
TRBV28	many	TRBD2	TRBJ2-3	TGTGCCAGCATTTCGGGGGGGCCGCCAGATACGCAGTATTTT	CASISGGPPDTQYF
TRBV7-2	NA	TRBD1	TRBJ1-2	TGTGCCAGCAGCGATCCGGGACAGGGGCATGGCTACACCTTC	CASSDPGQGHGYTF
TRBV7-9	NA	TRBD1	TRBJ2-7	TGTGCCAGCAGCTTAAATGGAGCACAGGGGTTAAACGAGCAGTACTTC	CASSLNGAQGLNEQYF
TRBV7-9	NA	TRBD1	TRBJ2-5	TGTGCCAGCAGCTTTGGACAGGTCCAAGAGACCCAGTACTTC	CASSFGQVQETQYF
TRBV14	many	NA	TRBJ2-2	TGTGCCAGCAGCACGCTCGATCCGGTCCCGGGCGGGGAGCTGTTTTTT	CASSTLDPVPGGELFF
TRBV12-3/TRBV12-4	few	NA	TRBJ1-3	TGTGCCAGCAATGTTGGTGGAAACACCATATATTTT	CASNVGGNTIYF